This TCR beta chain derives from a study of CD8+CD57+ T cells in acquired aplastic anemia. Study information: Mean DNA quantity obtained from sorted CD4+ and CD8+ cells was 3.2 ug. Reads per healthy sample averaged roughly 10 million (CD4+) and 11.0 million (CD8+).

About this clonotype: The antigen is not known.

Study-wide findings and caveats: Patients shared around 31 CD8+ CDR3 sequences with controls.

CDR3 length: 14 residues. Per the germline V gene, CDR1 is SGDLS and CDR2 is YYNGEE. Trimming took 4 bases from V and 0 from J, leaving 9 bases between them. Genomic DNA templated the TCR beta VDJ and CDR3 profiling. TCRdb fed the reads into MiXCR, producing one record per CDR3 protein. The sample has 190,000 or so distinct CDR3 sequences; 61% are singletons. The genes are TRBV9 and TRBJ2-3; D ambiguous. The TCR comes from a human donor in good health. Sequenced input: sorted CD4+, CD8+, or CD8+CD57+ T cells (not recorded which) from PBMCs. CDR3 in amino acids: CASSPRISTDTQYF. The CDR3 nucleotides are TGTGCCAGCAGCCCACGGATTAGCACAGATACGCAGTATTTT.